This TCR beta chain was identified during a study of T cell repertoires in cytomegalovirus infection (dated 2019 in TCRdb). Turning to the overall study: Donor HLA type was relevant to the analysis, as public TCR beta signatures indicated carriage of CMV infection together with the matching HLA type.

Study-wide findings and limitations: In both this cohort and an independent roughly 360-donor cohort, the cumulative frequency of public TCR beta family members distinguished carriers of CMV infection plus the relevant HLA type. The ex vivo response was dominated by HLA-C-restricted CMV-specific TCR beta clonotypes, and the single most frequent clonotype in two of eight donors was supplied by these HLA-C-restricted clonotypes.

Reads for this sample came from an Illumina HiSeq 1500. Through fastp at Q25 and MiXCR, TCRdb rebuilt clones from the public reads, retaining in-frame beta chains. Rows are unified per CDR3 protein, each entry keeping the most common DNA and genes. The sample profile shows about 740,000 distinct CDR3 sequences; under 40% of them were found once. The top ten clonotypes cover around 2.8% of the sample. The CDR3 runs 15 residues from the cysteine to the phenylalanine. CDR3 DNA only is kept here, 45 bases in frame from base 1. CDR1 MDHEN and CDR2 SYDVKM were looked up in the germline V gene. Unmatched junction bases come to 10, with V trimmed by 5 bases and J by 8 bases. As to this clonotype: The clone's antigen remains unknown. No qualities accompany the bases; no much larger clone lies one base away.

The chain is assembled from TRBV28 and TRBJ1-5; 9 bases in the middle match TRBD1. The TCR originated in a human donor in good health (CMV status not recorded). Some clones in this sample may be carry-over from other donors' samples. Sequencing was performed on PBMCs. For the CDR3, the sequence is CASSPPTGGREPQHF. The DNA sequence reads TGTGCCAGCAGTCCTCCTACAGGGGGCAGGGAGCCCCAGCATTTT.